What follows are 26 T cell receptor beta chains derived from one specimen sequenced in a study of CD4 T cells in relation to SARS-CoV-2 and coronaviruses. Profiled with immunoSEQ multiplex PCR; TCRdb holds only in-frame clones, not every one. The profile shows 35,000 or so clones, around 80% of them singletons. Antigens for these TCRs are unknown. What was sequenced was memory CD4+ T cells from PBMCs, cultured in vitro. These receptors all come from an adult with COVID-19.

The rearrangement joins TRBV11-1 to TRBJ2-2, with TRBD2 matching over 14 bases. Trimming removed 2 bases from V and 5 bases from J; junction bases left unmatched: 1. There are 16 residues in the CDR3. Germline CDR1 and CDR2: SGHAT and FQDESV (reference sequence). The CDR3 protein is CASSLRTSGGTGELFF. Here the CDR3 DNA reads TGTGCCAGCAGCTTAAGGACTAGCGGGGGGACCGGGGAGCTGTTTTTT.

The CDR3 loop reads CASSLLTTGLNTGELFF. The CDR3 nucleotides are TGCGCCAGCAGCTTGTTAACCACAGGGCTCAACACCGGGGAGCTGTTTTTT. The chain employs TRBV5-1 and TRBJ2-2, with D possibly being TRBD1 (6 bases). Trimming removed 1 base from V and 2 bases from J, with 15 bases in between. The CDR3 runs 17 residues. The germline V gene encodes CDR1 SGHRS and CDR2 YFSETQ.

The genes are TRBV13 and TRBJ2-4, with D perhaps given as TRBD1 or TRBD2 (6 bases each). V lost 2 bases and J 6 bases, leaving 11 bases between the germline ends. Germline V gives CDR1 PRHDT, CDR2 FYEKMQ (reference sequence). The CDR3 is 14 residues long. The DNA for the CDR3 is TGTGCCAGCAGCTTACGCGGAGGGGGAAACATTCAGTACTTC. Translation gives CASSLRGGGNIQYF.

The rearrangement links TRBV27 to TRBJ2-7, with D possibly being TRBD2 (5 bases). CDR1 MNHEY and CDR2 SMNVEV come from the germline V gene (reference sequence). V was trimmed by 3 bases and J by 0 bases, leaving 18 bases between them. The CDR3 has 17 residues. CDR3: CASSFRVAPGDSYEQYF. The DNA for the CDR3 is TGTGCCAGCAGTTTTCGGGTAGCGCCGGGCGACTCCTACGAGCAGTACTTC.

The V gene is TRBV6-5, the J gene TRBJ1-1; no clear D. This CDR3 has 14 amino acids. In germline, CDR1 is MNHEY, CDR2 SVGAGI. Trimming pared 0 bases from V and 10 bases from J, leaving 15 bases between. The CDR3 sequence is CASSYSSGPRVAFF. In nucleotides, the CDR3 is TGTGCCAGCAGTTACTCGTCTGGGCCAAGAGTAGCTTTCTTT.

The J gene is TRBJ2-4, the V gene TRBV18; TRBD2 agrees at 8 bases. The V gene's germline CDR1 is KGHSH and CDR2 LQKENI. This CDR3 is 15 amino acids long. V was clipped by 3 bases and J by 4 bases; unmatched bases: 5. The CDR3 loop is CASSPSLAVKNIQYF. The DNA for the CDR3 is TGTGCCAGCTCACCGTCACTAGCGGTAAAAAACATTCAGTACTTC.

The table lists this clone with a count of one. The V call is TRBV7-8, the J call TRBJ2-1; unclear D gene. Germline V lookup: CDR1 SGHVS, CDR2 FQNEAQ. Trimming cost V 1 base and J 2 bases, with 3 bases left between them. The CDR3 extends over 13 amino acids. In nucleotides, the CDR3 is TGTGCCAGCAGCTTAGTTGCCTACAATGAGCAGTTCTTC. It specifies CASSLVAYNEQFF.

The CDR3 coding sequence is TGCGCCAGCAGCCCTTGGGGGAGAGCTCAAGAGACCCAGTACTTC. Protein product: CASSPWGRAQETQYF. The V call is TRBV5-1, the J call TRBJ2-5, with D perhaps matching TRBD1 or TRBD2 (5 bases each). Germline CDR1 SGHRS, CDR2 YFSETQ. V dropped 4 bases and J dropped 2 bases, with 15 bases sitting between them. CDR3 length: 15 amino acids.

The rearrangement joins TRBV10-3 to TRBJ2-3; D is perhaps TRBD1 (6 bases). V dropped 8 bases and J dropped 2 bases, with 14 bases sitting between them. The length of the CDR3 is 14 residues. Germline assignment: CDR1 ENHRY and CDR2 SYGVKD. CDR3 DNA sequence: TGTGCCATCGTTGGGGACACTGACACAGATACGCAGTATTTT. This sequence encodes CAIVGDTDTDTQYF.

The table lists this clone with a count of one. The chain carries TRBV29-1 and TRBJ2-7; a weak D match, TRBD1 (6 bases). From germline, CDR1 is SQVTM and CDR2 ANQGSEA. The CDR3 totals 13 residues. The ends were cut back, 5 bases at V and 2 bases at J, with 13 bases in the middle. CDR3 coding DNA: TGCAGCGTTTCCCGGGACACTGCCTACGAGCAGTACTTC. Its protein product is CSVSRDTAYEQYF.

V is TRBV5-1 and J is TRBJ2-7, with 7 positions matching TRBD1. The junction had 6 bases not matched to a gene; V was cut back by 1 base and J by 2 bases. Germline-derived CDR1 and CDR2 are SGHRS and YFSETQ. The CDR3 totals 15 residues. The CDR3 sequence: CASSLLGGEPYEQYF. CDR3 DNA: TGCGCCAGCAGCTTGTTAGGGGGCGAGCCCTACGAGCAGTACTTC.

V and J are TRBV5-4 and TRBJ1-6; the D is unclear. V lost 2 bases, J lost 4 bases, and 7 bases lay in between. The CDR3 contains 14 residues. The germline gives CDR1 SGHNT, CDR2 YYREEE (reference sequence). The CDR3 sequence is CASSFENYNSPLHF. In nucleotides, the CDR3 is TGTGCCAGCAGCTTCGAGAATTATAATTCACCCCTCCACTTT.

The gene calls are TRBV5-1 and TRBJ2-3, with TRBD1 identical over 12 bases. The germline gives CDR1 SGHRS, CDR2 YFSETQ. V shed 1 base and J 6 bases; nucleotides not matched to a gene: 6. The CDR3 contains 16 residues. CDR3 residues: CASSLMRDRGRDTQYF. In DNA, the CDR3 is TGCGCCAGCAGCTTGATGCGGGACAGGGGGCGGGATACGCAGTATTTT.

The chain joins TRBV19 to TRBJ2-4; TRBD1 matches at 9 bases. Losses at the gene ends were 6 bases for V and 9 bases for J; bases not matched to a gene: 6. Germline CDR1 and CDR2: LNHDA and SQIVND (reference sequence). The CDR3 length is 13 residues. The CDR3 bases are TGTGCCAGTAGCAACCGACAGGGGGGCATTCAGTACTTC. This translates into CASSNRQGGIQYF. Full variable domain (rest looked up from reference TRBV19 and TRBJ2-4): DGGITQSPKYLFRKEGQNVTLSCEQNLNHDAMYWYRQDPGQGLRLIYYSQIVNDFQKGDIAEGYSVSREKKESFPLTVTSAQKNPTAFYLCASSNRQGGIQYFGAGTRLSVL.

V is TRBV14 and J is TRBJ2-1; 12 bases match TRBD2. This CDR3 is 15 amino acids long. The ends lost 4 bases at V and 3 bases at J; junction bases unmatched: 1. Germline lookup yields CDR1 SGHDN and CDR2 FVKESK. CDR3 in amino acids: CASSRTSGIYNEQFF. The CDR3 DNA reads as TGTGCCAGCAGCCGGACTAGCGGGATCTACAATGAGCAGTTCTTC.

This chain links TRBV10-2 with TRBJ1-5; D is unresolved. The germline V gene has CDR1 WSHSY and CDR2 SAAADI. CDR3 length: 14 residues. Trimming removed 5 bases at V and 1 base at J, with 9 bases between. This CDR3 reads CASSHFRSNQPQHF. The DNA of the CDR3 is TGCGCCAGCAGTCATTTTAGAAGCAATCAGCCCCAGCATTTT.

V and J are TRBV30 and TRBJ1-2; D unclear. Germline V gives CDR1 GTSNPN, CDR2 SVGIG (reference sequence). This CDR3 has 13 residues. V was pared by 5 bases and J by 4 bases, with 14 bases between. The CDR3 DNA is TGTGCCTGGCGGGTCGGGGAATTCTATGGCTACACCTTC. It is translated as CAWRVGEFYGYTF.

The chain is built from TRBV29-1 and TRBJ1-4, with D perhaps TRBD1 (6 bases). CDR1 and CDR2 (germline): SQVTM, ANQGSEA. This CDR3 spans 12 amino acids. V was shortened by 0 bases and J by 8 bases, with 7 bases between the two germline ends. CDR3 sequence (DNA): TGCAGCGTTGAAGATCAGGGGGAAAAACTGTTTTTT. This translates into CSVEDQGEKLFF.

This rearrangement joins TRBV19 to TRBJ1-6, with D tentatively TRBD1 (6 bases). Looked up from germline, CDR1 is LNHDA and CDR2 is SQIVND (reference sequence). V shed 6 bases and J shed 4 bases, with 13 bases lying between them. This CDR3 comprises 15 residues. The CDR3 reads CASSLRTEYNSPLHF. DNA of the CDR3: TGTGCCAGTAGCCTGCGGACAGAATATAATTCACCCCTCCACTTT.

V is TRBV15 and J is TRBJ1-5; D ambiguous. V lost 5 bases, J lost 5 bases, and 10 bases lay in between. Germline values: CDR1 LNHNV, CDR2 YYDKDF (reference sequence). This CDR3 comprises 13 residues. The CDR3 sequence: CATSLKTDQPQHF. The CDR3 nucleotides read TGTGCCACCAGCTTAAAAACTGATCAGCCCCAGCATTTT.

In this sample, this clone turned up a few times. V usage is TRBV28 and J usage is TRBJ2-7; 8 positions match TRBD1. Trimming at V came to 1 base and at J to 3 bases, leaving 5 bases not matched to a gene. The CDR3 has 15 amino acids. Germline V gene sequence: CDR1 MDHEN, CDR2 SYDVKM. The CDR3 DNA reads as TGTGCCAGCAGTTTATTGCAGGGGGCCGTCTACGAGCAGTACTTC. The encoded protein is CASSLLQGAVYEQYF.

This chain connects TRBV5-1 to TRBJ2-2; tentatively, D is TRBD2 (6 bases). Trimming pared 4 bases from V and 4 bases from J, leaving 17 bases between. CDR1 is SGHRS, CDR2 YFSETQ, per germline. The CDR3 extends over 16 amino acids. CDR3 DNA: TGCGCCAGCAGCCGGGATCCCGGGGGTATCACCGGGGAGCTGTTTTTT. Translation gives CASSRDPGGITGELFF.

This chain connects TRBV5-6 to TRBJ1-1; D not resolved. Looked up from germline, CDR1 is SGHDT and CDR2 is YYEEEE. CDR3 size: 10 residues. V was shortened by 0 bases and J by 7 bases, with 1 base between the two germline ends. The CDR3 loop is CASSLGEAFF. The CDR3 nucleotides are TGTGCCAGCAGCTTGGGTGAAGCTTTCTTT.

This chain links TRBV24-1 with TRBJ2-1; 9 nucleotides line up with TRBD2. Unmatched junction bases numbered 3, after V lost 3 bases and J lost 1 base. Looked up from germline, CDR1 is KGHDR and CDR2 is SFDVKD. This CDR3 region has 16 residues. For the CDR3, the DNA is TGTGCCACCAGTGATCGTAGCGGGAGTTCCTACAATGAGCAGTTCTTC. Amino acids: CATSDRSGSSYNEQFF.

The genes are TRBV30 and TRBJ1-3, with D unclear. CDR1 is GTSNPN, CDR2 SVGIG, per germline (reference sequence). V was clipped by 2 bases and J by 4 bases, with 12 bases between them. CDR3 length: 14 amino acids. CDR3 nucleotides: TGTGCCTGGAGTCTTACAGCGGAAGGAAACACCATATATTTT. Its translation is CAWSLTAEGNTIYF.

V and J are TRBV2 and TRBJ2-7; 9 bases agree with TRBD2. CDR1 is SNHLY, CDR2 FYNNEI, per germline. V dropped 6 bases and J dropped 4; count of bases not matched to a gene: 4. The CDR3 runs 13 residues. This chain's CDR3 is CASRLAGMYEQYF. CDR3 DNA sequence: TGTGCCAGCAGACTAGCGGGCATGTACGAGCAGTACTTC.